The count of the clone carrying this TCR beta chain is one. The data belong to a study of technical replicates of blood from four donors. This CDR3 has 19 amino acids. V shed 10 bases and J 0 bases; nucleotides not matched to a gene: 16. The V gene's germline CDR1 is ENHRY and CDR2 SYGVKD. Data came from immunoSEQ multiplex PCR; TCRdb stores just in-frame clones and leaves some out. Of approximately 49,000 clones listed, about 93% were seen once; the top ten hold approximately 4%. The TCR comes from a human donor in good health. Some clones in this sample may be carry-over from other donors' samples. J is TRBJ2-3 and V is TRBV10-3; 13 bases are a match to TRBD2. The specimen sequenced was PBMCs. This CDR3 reads CATDDGTSGTITSTDTQYF. As DNA, the CDR3 is TGTGCCACCGATGACGGGACTAGCGGGACCATAACGAGCACAGATACGCAGTATTTT.